Listed below are T cell receptor beta chains from one sample, sequenced in a study of CD8+ T cells in alopecia areata. Only in-frame clones appear in the TCRdb table, and some are missing; sequencing was by immunoSEQ multiplex PCR. There are a few hundred thousand clones in the sample; 35% to 40% occur only once, and 0.45% to 0.55% lies in the top ten. Sample: CD4+ T cells sorted from blood, taken at approximately week 30, from a patient treated with tofacitinib. The source is a human donor with alopecia areata. Each CDR3 is given with its conserved first and last residue. The D gene is left open where the match is weak. For some rows the clone size is stated as once, few or many, or as a class when expanded; others skip it.

size,D,J,V,DNA,CDR3
few,NA,TRBJ1-1,TRBV18,TGTGCCAGCTCACCGACAGAGCTGAACACTGAAGCTTTCTTT,CASSPTELNTEAFF
NA,NA,TRBJ1-1,TRBV28,TGTGCCAGCGTAAGGATCACTGAAGCTTTCTTT,CASVRITEAFF
few,TRBD1,TRBJ2-4,TRBV19,TGTGCCAGTAGTATTGCGGGACAGGGGAAAAACATTCAGTACTTC,CASSIAGQGKNIQYF
once,NA,TRBJ2-7,TRBV2,TGTGCCAGCAGTGAAGACTACGAGCAGTACTTC,CASSEDYEQYF
NA,TRBD2,TRBJ2-7,TRBV7-9,TGTGCCAGCAGCCCTCCCCGGGGGGTAATCGGCTCGGGGCAGTACTTC,CASSPPRGVIGSGQYF
NA,NA,TRBJ1-2,TRBV7-9,TGTGCCAGCAGCTTTACGGGAGGGGCAAACTATGGCTACACCTTC,CASSFTGGANYGYTF
NA,NA,TRBJ2-2,TRBV30,TGTGCCTGGAGCGGCGCCGGGGAGCTGTTTTTT,CAWSGAGELFF
NA,NA,TRBJ2-7,TRBV6-5,TGTGCCAGCAGTTCTACGGGACTCGACTACGAGCAGTACTTC,CASSSTGLDYEQYF
NA,NA,TRBJ2-1,TRBV7-9,TGTGCCAGCAGCTTAGGCGGGACACCCCCCAATGAGCAGTTCTTC,CASSLGGTPPNEQFF
once,NA,TRBJ2-7,TRBV6-5,TGTGCCAGCAGTTACTCGGCGGGGGCTACCTACGAGCAGTACTTC,CASSYSAGATYEQYF
NA,NA,TRBJ1-5,TRBV30,TGTGCCTGGAGCGGGAAGGGGACAAGGAATCAGCCCCAGCATTTT,CAWSGKGTRNQPQHF
NA,NA,TRBJ2-7,TRBV11-2,TGTGCCAGCAGCTTGCAGGGGGGGTACTACGAGCAGTACTTC,CASSLQGGYYEQYF
NA,NA,TRBJ1-1,TRBV7-9,TGTGCCAGCAGCTTTGACAGTGAAGCTTTCTTT,CASSFDSEAFF
NA,TRBD1,TRBJ1-1,TRBV5-1,TGCGCCAGCAGCTCCACCCAGGGGGCGGCTTTCTTT,CASSSTQGAAFF
few,NA,TRBJ2-1,TRBV7-2,TGTGCCAGCAGCTTAGTCGGGGATCAGTACAATGAGCAGTTCTTC,CASSLVGDQYNEQFF
NA,TRBD2,TRBJ2-5,TRBV19,TGTGCCAGTCATAGCGGGAGGGCCTGGGAGACCCAGTACTTC,CASHSGRAWETQYF
NA,TRBD2,TRBJ2-1,TRBV5-1,TGCGCCAGCAGCTTTACTAGCGGGACATACAATGAGCAGTTCTTC,CASSFTSGTYNEQFF
few,NA,TRBJ2-1,TRBV5-1,TGCGCCAGCAGCTTGCCTTCCACCTACAATGAGCAGTTCTTC,CASSLPSTYNEQFF
once,NA,TRBJ2-5,TRBV5-1,TGCGCCAGCAGCCCTACAGGGTTTTCATCCGAGACCCAGTACTTC,CASSPTGFSSETQYF
few,TRBD1,TRBJ1-3,TRBV4-2,TGTGCCAGCAGCCAGGGGACAGGGGGTCGCTCTGGAAACACCATATATTTT,CASSQGTGGRSGNTIYF
NA,NA,TRBJ2-7,TRBV7-8,TGTGCCAGCAGCTTCTGGGGGGTACAAACCTACGAGCAGTACTTC,CASSFWGVQTYEQYF
once,NA,TRBJ2-2,TRBV30,TGTGCCTGGAGCACTTTTGGCCCAGACACCGGGGAGCTGTTTTTT,CAWSTFGPDTGELFF
NA,NA,TRBJ1-1,TRBV11-2,TGTGCCAGCAGCTTGTCCTCGGGTCGGGTAAACACTGAAGCTTTCTTT,CASSLSSGRVNTEAFF
NA,NA,TRBJ1-1,TRBV30,TGTGCCTGGAGCCCTAAGGACACTGAAGCTTTCTTT,CAWSPKDTEAFF
many,TRBD2,TRBJ2-3,TRBV27,TGTGCCAGCAGTTTACGGGAGGGCCTGACAGATACGCAGTATTTT,CASSLREGLTDTQYF
NA,NA,TRBJ2-7,TRBV7-9,TGTGCCAGCAGCCAATTATACGAGCGGTACTTC,CASSQLYERYF
NA,TRBD2,TRBJ2-5,TRBV2,TGTGCCAGCAGCGGCTATCTACCGGGACTAGCGGGAGGTTTAGAGACCCAGTACTTC,CASSGYLPGLAGGLETQYF
NA,TRBD2,TRBJ2-3,TRBV25-1,TGTGCCAGCAGTGACCTCAAGCGGGGGGGCACAGATACGCAGTATTTT,CASSDLKRGGTDTQYF
few,TRBD1,TRBJ2-1,TRBV29-1,TGCAGCGTTGAGGGGGACAGCACCTGGCAGTTCTTC,CSVEGDSTWQFF
NA,NA,TRBJ1-2,TRBV30,TGTGCCTGGAGTGTACCCCCCCAATTCTCGAGGGCCTATGGCTACACCTTC,CAWSVPPQFSRAYGYTF
NA,NA,TRBJ2-2,TRBV29-1,TGCAGCGTTGATGGGGGCGTAAGCACCGGGGAGCTGTTTTTT,CSVDGGVSTGELFF
once,NA,TRBJ2-7,TRBV4-2,TGTGCCAGCAGCCAGTCGGTTTCAGAGGGCTCCTACGAGCAGTACTTC,CASSQSVSEGSYEQYF
few,NA,TRBJ1-1,TRBV18,TGTGCCAGCTCCCTGGACACTGAAGCTTTCTTT,CASSLDTEAFF
NA,TRBD2,TRBJ2-1,TRBV30,TGTGCCTGGAGTGTACCTGCGGGAGGGTACAATGAGCAGTTCTTC,CAWSVPAGGYNEQFF
NA,NA,TRBJ2-7,TRBV5-1,TGCGCCAGCAGCTTGGTGGGTTCCTACGAGCAGTACTTC,CASSLVGSYEQYF
NA,TRBD1,TRBJ1-1,TRBV5-6,TGTGCCAGCAGCGTCGGGACAGTGGGGGGCCACACTGAAGCTTTCTTT,CASSVGTVGGHTEAFF
NA,NA,TRBJ1-6,TRBV5-1,TGCGCCAGCAGCGTAGGGTCCGATAATTCACCCCTCCACTTT,CASSVGSDNSPLHF
few,TRBD2,TRBJ2-2,TRBV4-1,TGCGCCAGCAGCCAACTAGCGGGAACGAACACCGGGGAGCTGTTTTTT,CASSQLAGTNTGELFF
NA,NA,TRBJ2-5,TRBV9,TGTGCCAGCAGCCCAGGGGTTCGGACAGCCTCTACGGAGACCCAGTACTTC,CASSPGVRTASTETQYF
NA,NA,TRBJ1-2,TRBV18,TGTGCCAGCTCACCTGTCGACAGCGTCGCCGGCTACACCTTC,CASSPVDSVAGYTF
NA,NA,TRBJ2-7,TRBV2,TGTGCCAGCAGTGTATACAGTGGCTACGAGCAGTACTTC,CASSVYSGYEQYF
few,NA,TRBJ1-1,TRBV9,TGTGCCAGCAGCGTAGGGGTACATGGGACTGAAGCTTTCTTT,CASSVGVHGTEAFF
NA,NA,TRBJ2-6,TRBV30,TGTGCCTGGAGGGGGGGGACAGGAAGCCACTCTGGGGCCAACGTCCTGACTTTC,CAWRGGTGSHSGANVLTF
NA,TRBD1,TRBJ2-2,TRBV5-1,TGCGCCAGCAGCAAAACACCGGGACAGGGCGGCACCGGGGAGCTGTTTTTT,CASSKTPGQGGTGELFF
NA,NA,TRBJ2-2,TRBV29-1,TGCAGCGTTGCGGCCAGAGAAATTCATCTTGCCGGGGAGCTGTTTTTT,CSVAAREIHLAGELFF
NA,NA,TRBJ1-5,TRBV4-1,TGCGCCAGCAGCCAGGTCTGGGCCTTGGTTCAGCCCCAGCATTTT,CASSQVWALVQPQHF
NA,NA,TRBJ2-6,TRBV5-1,TGCGCCAGCAGAAACAGGGTCAGATCTGGGGCCAACGTCCTGACTTTC,CASRNRVRSGANVLTF
many,TRBD2,TRBJ2-7,TRBV6-5,TGTGCCAGCACCCCCGGAGCGGGAGGAACTTACGAGCAGTACTTC,CASTPGAGGTYEQYF
NA,TRBD1,TRBJ1-4,TRBV13,TGTGCCAGCAGCACATGGACAGGGGAAAGAGAAAAACTGTTTTTT,CASSTWTGEREKLFF
NA,NA,TRBJ1-5,TRBV2,TGTGCCAGCTTAGGGCGGAATCAGCCCCAGCATTTT,CASLGRNQPQHF
NA,NA,TRBJ2-4,TRBV11-1,TGTGCCAGCAGCGCAGGGGGGCGATGGAAAAACATTCAGTACTTC,CASSAGGRWKNIQYF
few,TRBD1,TRBJ2-5,TRBV30,TGTGCCTGGGACAGGGGTTCTCAAGAGACCCAGTACTTC,CAWDRGSQETQYF
NA,TRBD2,TRBJ2-1,TRBV30,TGTGCCTGGAGTGGAGGAGGCGGGAGAGCCCCCTACAATGAGCAGTTCTTC,CAWSGGGGRAPYNEQFF
few,NA,TRBJ2-4,TRBV5-1,TGCGCCAGCAGTTGGGATAGGGCCAAAAACATTCAGTACTTC,CASSWDRAKNIQYF
NA,NA,TRBJ1-2,TRBV20-1,TGCAGTGCTAGTGTTAGTTATGGCTACACCTTC,CSASVSYGYTF